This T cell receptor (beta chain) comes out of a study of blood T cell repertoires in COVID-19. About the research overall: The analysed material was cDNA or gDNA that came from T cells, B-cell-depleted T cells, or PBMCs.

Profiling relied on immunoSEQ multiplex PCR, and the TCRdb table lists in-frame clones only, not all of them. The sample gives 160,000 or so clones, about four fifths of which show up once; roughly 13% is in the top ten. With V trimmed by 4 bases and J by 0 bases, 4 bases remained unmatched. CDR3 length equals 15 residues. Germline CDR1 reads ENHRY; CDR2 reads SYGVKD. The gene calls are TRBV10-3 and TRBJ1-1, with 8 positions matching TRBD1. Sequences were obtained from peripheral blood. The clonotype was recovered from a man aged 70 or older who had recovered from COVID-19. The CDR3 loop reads CAISAGTGLNTEAFF. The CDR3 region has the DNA TGTGCCATCAGTGCAGGGACAGGCCTGAACACTGAAGCTTTCTTT.